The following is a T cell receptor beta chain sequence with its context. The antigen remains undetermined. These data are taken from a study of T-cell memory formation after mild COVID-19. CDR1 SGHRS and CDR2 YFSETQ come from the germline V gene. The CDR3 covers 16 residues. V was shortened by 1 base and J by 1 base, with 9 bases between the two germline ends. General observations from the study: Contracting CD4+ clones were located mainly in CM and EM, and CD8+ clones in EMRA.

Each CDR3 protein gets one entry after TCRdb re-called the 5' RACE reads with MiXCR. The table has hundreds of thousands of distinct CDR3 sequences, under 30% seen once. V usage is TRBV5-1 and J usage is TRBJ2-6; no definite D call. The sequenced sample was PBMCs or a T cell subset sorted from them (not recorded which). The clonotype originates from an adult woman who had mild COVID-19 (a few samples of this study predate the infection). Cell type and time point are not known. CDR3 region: CASSLRQPSGANVLTF. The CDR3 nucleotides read TGCGCCAGCAGCTTGAGGCAGCCTTCTGGGGCCAACGTCCTGACTTTC. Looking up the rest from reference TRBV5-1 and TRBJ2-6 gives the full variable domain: KAGVTQTPRYLIKTRGQQVTLSCSPISGHRSVSWYQQTPGQGLQFLFEYFSETQRNKGNFPGRFSGRQFSNSRSEMNVSTLELGDSALYLCASSLRQPSGANVLTFGAGSRLTVL.